This TCR beta chain was captured in a study of beta chain features in type 1 diabetes. The J segment lost 1 base and the V segment lost 5 bases, leaving 2 bases of the junction unmatched. Germline V gives CDR1 ENHRY, CDR2 SYGVKD. The CDR3 totals 15 residues. Overall study results and limits: For Type 1 diabetes patients, all four CD4+ subsets carried TCRB CDR3s that were moderately but significantly shorter. TCRB repertoires of naive, central memory and Treg cells appeared more similar among patients than among healthy donors. VDJ junctions from type 1 diabetes patients carried fewer insertions and larger deletions.

cDNA synthesis used the whole RNA isolate, giving expressed TCRB sequences. Using immunoSEQ multiplex PCR, the repertoire was profiled, and TCRdb retains in-frame clones only, with some absent. This repertoire shows 310,000 or so clones, about a tenth found once; its top ten account for 0.95% to 1.1%. In this sample, this clone turned up a few times. Its antigen is undetermined. The rearrangement links TRBV10-3 to TRBJ2-7, with 13 bases lining up with TRBD2. Sequencing was carried out using central memory CD4+ T cells from blood. This TCR derives from a man aged 25 to 40 with type 1 diabetes. The CDR3 spells CAISRTSGGSYEQYF. CDR3 nucleotides: TGTGCCATCAGTCGGACTAGCGGGGGTTCCTACGAGCAGTACTTC.